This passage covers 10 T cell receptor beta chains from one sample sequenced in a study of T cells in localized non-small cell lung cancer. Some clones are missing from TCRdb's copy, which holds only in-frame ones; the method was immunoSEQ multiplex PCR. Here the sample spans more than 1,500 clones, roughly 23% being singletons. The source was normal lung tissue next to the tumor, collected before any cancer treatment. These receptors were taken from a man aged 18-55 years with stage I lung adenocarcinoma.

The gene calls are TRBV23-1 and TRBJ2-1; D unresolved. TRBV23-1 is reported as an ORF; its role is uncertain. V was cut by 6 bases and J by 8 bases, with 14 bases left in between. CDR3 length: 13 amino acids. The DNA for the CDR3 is TGCGCCAGCAGCCTTGTCCCCGTGGATGAGCAGTTCTTC. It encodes CASSLVPVDEQFF.

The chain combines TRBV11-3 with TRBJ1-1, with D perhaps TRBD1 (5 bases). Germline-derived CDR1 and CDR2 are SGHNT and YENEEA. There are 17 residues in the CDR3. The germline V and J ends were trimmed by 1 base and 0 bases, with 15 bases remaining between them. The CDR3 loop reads CASSLVGGSRMNTEAFF. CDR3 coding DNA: TGTGCCAGCAGCTTAGTTGGGGGGAGCCGTATGAACACTGAAGCTTTCTTT.

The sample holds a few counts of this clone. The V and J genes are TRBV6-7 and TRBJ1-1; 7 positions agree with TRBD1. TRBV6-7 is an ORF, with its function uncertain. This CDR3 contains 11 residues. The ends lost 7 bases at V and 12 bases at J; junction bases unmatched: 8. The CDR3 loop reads CASKTDRVTFF. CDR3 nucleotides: TGTGCCAGCAAGACAGACAGGGTAACTTTCTTT.

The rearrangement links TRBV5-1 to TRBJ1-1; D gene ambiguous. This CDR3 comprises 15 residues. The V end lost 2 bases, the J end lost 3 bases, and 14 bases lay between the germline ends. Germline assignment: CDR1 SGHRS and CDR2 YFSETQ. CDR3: CASSFKRVGDTEAFF. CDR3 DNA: TGCGCCAGCAGCTTTAAGAGGGTAGGCGACACTGAAGCTTTCTTT.

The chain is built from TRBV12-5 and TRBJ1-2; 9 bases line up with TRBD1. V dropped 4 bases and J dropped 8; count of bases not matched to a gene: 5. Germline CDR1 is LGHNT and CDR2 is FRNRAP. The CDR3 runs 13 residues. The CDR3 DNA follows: TGTGCTAGTGGTTCTGGACAGGGGCAAGGCTACACCTTC. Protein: CASGSGQGQGYTF.

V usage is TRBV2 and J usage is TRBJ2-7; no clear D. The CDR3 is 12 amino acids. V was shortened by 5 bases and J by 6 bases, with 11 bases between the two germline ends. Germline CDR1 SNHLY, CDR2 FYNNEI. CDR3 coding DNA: TGTGCCAGCAGTCCCGACTTCTCCGAGCAGTACTTC. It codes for CASSPDFSEQYF.

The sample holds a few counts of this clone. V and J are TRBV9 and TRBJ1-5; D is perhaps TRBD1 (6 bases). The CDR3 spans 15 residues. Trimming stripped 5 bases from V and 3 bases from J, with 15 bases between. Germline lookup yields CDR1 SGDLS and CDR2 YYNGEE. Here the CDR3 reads CASRTEQGNNQPQHF. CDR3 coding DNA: TGTGCCAGCAGGACTGAACAGGGAAACAATCAGCCCCAGCATTTT.

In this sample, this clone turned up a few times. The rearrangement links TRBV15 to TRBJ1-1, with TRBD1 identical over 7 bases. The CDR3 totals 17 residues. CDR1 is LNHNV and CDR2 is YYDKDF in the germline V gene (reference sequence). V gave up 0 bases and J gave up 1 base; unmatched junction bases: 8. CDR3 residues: CATSRDWDSRENTEAFF. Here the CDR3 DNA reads TGTGCCACCAGCAGAGATTGGGACAGCCGGGAGAACACTGAAGCTTTCTTT.

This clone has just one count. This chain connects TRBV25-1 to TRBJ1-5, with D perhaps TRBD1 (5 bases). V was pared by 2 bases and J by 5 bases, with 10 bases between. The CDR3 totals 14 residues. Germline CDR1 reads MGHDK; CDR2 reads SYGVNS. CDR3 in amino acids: CASSETGGDQPQHF. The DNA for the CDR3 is TGTGCCAGCAGTGAAACGGGGGGGGATCAGCCCCAGCATTTT.

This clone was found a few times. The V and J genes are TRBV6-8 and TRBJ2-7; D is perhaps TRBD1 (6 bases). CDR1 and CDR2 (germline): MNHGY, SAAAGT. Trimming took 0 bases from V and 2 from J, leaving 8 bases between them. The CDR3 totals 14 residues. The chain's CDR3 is CASSYSWDTYEQYF. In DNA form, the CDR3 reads TGTGCCAGCAGTTACTCGTGGGACACCTACGAGCAGTACTTC.